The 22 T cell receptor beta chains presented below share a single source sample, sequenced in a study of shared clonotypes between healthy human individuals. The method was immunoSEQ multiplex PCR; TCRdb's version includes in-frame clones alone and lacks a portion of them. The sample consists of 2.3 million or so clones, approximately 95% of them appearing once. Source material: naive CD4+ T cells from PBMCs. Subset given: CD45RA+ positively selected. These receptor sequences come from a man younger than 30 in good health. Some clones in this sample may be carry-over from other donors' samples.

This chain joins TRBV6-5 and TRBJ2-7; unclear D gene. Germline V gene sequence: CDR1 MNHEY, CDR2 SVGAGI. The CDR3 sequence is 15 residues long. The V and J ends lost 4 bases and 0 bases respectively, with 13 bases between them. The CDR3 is CASSSVRWGSYEQYF. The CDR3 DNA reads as TGTGCCAGCAGTTCCGTTCGATGGGGCTCCTACGAGCAGTACTTC.

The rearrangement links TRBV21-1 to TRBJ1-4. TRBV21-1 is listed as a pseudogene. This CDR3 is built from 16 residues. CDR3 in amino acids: CASSNSRAMWGHRLFF. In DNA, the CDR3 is TGTGCCAGCAGCAACAGCCGCGCGATGTGGGGTCATAGGCTGTTTTTT.

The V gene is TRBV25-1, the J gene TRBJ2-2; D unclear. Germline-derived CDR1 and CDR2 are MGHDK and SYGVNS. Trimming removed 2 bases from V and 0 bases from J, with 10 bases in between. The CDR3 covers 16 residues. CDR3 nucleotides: TGTGCCAGCAGTGAAGGCAGGACCTCGAACACCGGGGAGCTGTTTTTT. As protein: CASSEGRTSNTGELFF.

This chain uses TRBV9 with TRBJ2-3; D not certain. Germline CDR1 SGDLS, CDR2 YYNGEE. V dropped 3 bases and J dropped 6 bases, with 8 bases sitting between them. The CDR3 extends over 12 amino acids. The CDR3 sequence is CASSAHEDTQYF. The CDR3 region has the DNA TGTGCCAGCAGCGCCCATGAGGATACGCAGTATTTT.

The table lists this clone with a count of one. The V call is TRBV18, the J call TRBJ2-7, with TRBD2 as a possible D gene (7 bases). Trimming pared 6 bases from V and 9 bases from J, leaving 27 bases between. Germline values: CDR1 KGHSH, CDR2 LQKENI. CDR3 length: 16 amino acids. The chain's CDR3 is CASSQSRTAGKEPQYF. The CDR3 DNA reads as TGTGCCAGCTCCCAATCTCGGACAGCGGGGAAAGAACCGCAGTACTTC.

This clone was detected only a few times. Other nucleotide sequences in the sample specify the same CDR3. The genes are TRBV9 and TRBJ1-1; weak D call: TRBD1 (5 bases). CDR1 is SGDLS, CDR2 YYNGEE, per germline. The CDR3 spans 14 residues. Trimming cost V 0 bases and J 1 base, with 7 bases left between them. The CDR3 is CASSVVGQNTEAFF. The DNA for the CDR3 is TGTGCCAGCAGCGTAGTCGGACAGAACACTGAAGCTTTCTTT.

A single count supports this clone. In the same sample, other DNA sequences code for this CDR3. CDR3 nucleotide sequence: TGTGCCAGCAGCTTAGTGGGGGTCGAGACCCAGTACTTC. Protein: CASSLVGVETQYF. This chain uses TRBV11-2 with TRBJ2-5; D possibly matches TRBD1 or TRBD2 (5 bases each). Per the germline V gene, CDR1 is SGHAT and CDR2 is FQNNGV. V lost 1 base, J lost 5 bases, and 8 bases lay in between. This CDR3 has 13 residues.

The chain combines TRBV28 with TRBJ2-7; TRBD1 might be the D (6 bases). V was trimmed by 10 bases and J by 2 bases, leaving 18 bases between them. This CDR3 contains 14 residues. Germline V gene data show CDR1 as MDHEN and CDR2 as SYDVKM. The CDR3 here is CATGVQGSPYEQYF. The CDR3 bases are TGTGCCACCGGGGTGCAGGGGTCCCCCTACGAGCAGTACTTC. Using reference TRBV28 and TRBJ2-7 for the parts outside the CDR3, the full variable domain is DVKVTQSSRYLVKRTGEKVFLECVQDMDHENMFWYRQDPGLGLRLIYFSYDVKMKEKGDIPEGYSVSREKKERFSLILESASTNQTSMYLCATGVQGSPYEQYFGPGTRLTVT.

The CDR3 DNA is TGCAGCGTTTCATTGATGAGGAACGGGACCCAGTACTTC. Residues: CSVSLMRNGTQYF. V gene TRBV29-1 combines with J gene TRBJ2-5; no definite D call. The CDR3 covers 13 residues. Trimming took 5 bases from V and 7 from J, leaving 17 bases between them. The germline CDR1 and CDR2 sequences are SQVTM and ANQGSEA.

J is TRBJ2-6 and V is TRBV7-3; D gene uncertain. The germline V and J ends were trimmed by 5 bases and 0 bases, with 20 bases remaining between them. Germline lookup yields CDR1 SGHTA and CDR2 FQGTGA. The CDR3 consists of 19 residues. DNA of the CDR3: TGTGCCAGCAGCCCCCAAGGGTCCTCAACCACCTCTGGGGCCAACGTCCTGACTTTC. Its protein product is CASSPQGSSTTSGANVLTF.

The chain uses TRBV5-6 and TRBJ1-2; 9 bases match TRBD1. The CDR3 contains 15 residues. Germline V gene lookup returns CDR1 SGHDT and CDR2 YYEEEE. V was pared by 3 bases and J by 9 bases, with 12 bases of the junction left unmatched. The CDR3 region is CASSWYRDRASRYTF. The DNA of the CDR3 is TGTGCCAGCAGCTGGTACCGGGACAGGGCCTCCCGCTACACCTTC.

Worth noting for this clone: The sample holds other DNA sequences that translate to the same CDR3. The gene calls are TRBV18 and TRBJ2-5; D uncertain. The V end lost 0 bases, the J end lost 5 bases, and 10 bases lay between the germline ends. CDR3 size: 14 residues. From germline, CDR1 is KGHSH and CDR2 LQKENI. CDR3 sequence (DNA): TGTGCCAGCTCACCACCCTCTAGTGGGGAGACCCAGTACTTC. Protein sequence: CASSPPSSGETQYF. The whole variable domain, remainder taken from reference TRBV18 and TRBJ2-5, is NAGVMQNPRHLVRRRGQEARLRCSPMKGHSHVYWYRQLPEEGLKFMVYLQKENIIDESGMPKERFSAEFPKEGPSILRIQQVVRGDSAAYFCASSPPSSGETQYFGPGTRLLVL.

The CDR3 loop reads CAITDQSSYNEQFF. CDR3 DNA sequence: TGTGCCATCACTGACCAGAGCTCCTACAATGAGCAGTTCTTC. The V gene is TRBV10-3, the J gene TRBJ2-1; D is ambiguous. In germline, CDR1 is ENHRY, CDR2 SYGVKD. V was shortened by 7 bases and J by 0 bases, with 10 bases between the two germline ends. The CDR3 covers 14 residues.

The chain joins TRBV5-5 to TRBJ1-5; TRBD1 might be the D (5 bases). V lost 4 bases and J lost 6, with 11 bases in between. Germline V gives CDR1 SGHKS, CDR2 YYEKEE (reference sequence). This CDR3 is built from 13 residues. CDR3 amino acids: CASSQYQGQPQHF. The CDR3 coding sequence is TGTGCCAGCAGCCAGTATCAGGGTCAGCCCCAGCATTTT.

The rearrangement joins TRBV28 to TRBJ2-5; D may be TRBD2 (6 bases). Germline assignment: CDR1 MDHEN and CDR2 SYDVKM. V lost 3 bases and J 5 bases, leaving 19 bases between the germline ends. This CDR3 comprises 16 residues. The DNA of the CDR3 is TGTGCCAGCAGTTTCTCCGGGACTGGGGGTAAGGAGACCCAGTACTTC. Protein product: CASSFSGTGGKETQYF.

CDR3 coding DNA: TGTGCCAGTAGTATAGAAGCGGCGGTGGTGGTCACCGGGGAGCTGTTTTTT. Residues: CASSIEAAVVVTGELFF. The chain links TRBV19 to TRBJ2-2, with D possibly being TRBD2 (5 bases). The CDR3 length is 17 residues. V lost 0 bases, J lost 4 bases, and 15 bases lay in between. CDR1 is LNHDA, CDR2 SQIVND, per germline (reference sequence).

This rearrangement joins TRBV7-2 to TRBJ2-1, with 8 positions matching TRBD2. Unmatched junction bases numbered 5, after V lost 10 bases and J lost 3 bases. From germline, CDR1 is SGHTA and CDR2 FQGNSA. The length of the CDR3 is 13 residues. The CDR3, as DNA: TGTGCCACGTCTCTAGCGGGCTACAATGAGCAGTTCTTC. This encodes CATSLAGYNEQFF. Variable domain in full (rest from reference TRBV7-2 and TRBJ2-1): GAGVSQSPSNKVTEKGKDVELRCDPISGHTALYWYRQSLGQGLEFLIYFQGNSAPDKSGLPSDRFSAERTGGSVSTLTIQRTQQEDSAVYLCATSLAGYNEQFFGPGTRLTVL.

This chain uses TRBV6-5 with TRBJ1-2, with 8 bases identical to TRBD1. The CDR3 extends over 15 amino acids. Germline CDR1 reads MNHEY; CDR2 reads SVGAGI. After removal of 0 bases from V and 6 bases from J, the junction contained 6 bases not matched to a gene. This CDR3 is CASSYSQQGVNGYTF. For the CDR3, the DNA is TGTGCCAGCAGTTACTCCCAACAGGGGGTTAATGGCTACACCTTC.

The CDR3 sequence: CASRRPDLNNSPLHF. The CDR3 DNA is TGTGCCAGCAGACGGCCGGATCTCAATAATTCACCCCTCCACTTT. The rearrangement links TRBV6-5 to TRBJ1-6; D not resolved. This CDR3 spans 15 amino acids. The V and J ends lost 6 bases and 5 bases respectively, with 14 bases between them. CDR1 is MNHEY and CDR2 is SVGAGI in the germline V gene.

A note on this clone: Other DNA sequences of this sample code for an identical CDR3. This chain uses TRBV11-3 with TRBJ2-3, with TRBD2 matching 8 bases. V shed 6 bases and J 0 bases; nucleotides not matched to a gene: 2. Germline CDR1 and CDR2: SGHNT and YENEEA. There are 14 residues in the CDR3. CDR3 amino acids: CASSPSGSTDTQYF. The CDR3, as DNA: TGTGCCAGCAGTCCTAGCGGGAGCACAGATACGCAGTATTTT.

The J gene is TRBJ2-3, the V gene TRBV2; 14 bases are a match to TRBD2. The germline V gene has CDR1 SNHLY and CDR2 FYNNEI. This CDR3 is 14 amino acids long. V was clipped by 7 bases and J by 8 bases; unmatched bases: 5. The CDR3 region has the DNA TGTGCCAGCAAGGGACTAGCGGGAGTGGGTACGCAGTATTTT. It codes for CASKGLAGVGTQYF.

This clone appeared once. The DNA of the CDR3 is TGCGCCAGCAACCTTGACGGGGGTTACTACGAGCAGTACTTC. It yields the protein CASNLDGGYYEQYF. This chain joins TRBV5-1 and TRBJ2-7, with TRBD2 as a possible D gene (6 bases). Deletions cut 6 bases from V and 3 bases from J, with 16 bases between. The germline gives CDR1 SGHRS, CDR2 YFSETQ. The length of the CDR3 is 14 residues.